The 25 T cell receptor beta chains in this list originate from one sample, sequenced in a study of T cell repertoires in cytomegalovirus infection. Antigens for these TCRs are unknown. TCRdb analysed the reads with MiXCR anew, one entry per CDR3 protein. The table lists more than 65,000 distinct CDR3 sequences, roughly 44% of them singletons. This sample comprised CD8+ T cells from cultured PBMCs, obtained from culture after CMV antigen stimulation. The receptor set was obtained from a human donor in good health (CMV status not recorded). Some clones in this sample may be carry-over from other donors' samples.

This clonotype was observed a few times. V is TRBV7-9 and J is TRBJ1-1, with D possibly TRBD1 on 5 matching bases. V lost 2 bases and J 6 bases, leaving 13 bases between the germline ends. The CDR3 covers 14 residues. The germline CDR1 and CDR2 sequences are SEHNR and FQNEAQ (reference sequence). CDR3 residues: CASSLSPQGPEAFF. In DNA, the CDR3 is TGTGCCAGCAGCTTATCGCCTCAGGGCCCTGAAGCTTTCTTT.

This clonotype was counted once. The rearrangement links TRBV2 to TRBJ2-1; TRBD2 aligns across 10 bases. V shed 10 bases, J shed 6 bases, and the junction held 15 bases outside the gene matches. Germline V gene lookup returns CDR1 SNHLY and CDR2 FYNNEI. This CDR3 has 16 residues. This CDR3 is CATTSPSGGTGNEQFF. The CDR3 region has the DNA TGTGCCACCACCTCTCCTAGCGGGGGCACGGGCAATGAGCAGTTCTTC.

The chain carries TRBV11-2 and TRBJ1-2; no firm D call. Germline assignment: CDR1 SGHAT and CDR2 FQNNGV. Trimming left V 5 bases short and J 0 bases short, with 13 bases between. This CDR3 spans 15 amino acids. The CDR3 region has the DNA TGTGCCAGCAGCCCGATAAGGAGGACTAACTATGGCTACACCTTC. Translation: CASSPIRRTNYGYTF.

This chain connects TRBV5-1 to TRBJ2-1, with 13 bases aligning to TRBD2. V lost 3 bases to trimming and J lost 9 bases; unmatched junction nucleotides: 6. CDR1 SGHRS and CDR2 YFSETQ come from the germline V gene. CDR3 size: 15 residues. The CDR3 is CASSSGTSGKGEQFF. The CDR3 nucleotides are TGCGCCAGCAGCTCCGGGACTAGCGGGAAAGGTGAGCAGTTCTTC. The variable domain in full, completed from reference TRBV5-1 and TRBJ2-1, reads KAGVTQTPRYLIKTRGQQVTLSCSPISGHRSVSWYQQTPGQGLQFLFEYFSETQRNKGNFPGRFSGRQFSNSRSEMNVSTLELGDSALYLCASSSGTSGKGEQFFGPGTRLTVL.

A note on this clonotype: The junction departs from the called germline gene at one end, perhaps through a read error. This chain joins TRBV7-6 and TRBJ2-5; TRBD2 matches 8 bases. The CDR3 contains 16 residues. CDR1 and CDR2 from the germline V gene are SGHVS and FNYEAQ. The DNA for the CDR3 is TGTGCTAGCAGCCGAGAGGTAGCGGGACCACAAGAGACCCAGTACTTC. The encoded protein is CASSREVAGPQETQYF.

The chain is built from TRBV24-1 and TRBJ2-1, with 9 bases identical to TRBD1. Germline V CDR1 and CDR2: KGHDR, SFDVKD. The trim removed 4 bases at V and 9 bases at J, leaving 6 bases unmatched. This CDR3 is built from 14 residues. The CDR3 loop reads CATSDPLTGGEQFF. In DNA form, the CDR3 reads TGTGCCACCAGTGACCCCTTGACAGGGGGTGAGCAGTTCTTC.

The chain joins TRBV6-5 to TRBJ2-7; TRBD2 matches 12 bases. The V gene's germline CDR1 is MNHEY and CDR2 SVGAGI. The CDR3 has 18 residues. Germline trimming cut 0 bases from V and 2 bases from J; bases unmatched to any gene: 8. CDR3: CASSYSTSGSRGAYEQYF. The CDR3 DNA reads TGTGCCAGCAGTTACTCGACTAGCGGGAGCCGGGGGGCCTACGAGCAGTACTTC.

The gene calls are TRBV7-6 and TRBJ2-7, with D unresolved. V shed 5 bases and J shed 0 bases, with 5 bases lying between them. CDR1 and CDR2 from the germline V gene are SGHVS and FNYEAQ. The CDR3 length is 12 residues. The CDR3: CASSGVSYEQYF. The CDR3 DNA is TGTGCCAGCAGCGGGGTCTCCTACGAGCAGTACTTC.

This clonotype was detected only a few times. The chain couples TRBV7-8 to TRBJ2-3; 12 bases map to TRBD2. This CDR3 has 17 residues. The V segment lost 5 bases and the J segment 2 bases; nucleotides outside the gene matches: 8. Germline loops: CDR1 SGHVS, CDR2 FQNEAQ. The CDR3 DNA reads TGTGCCAGCAGCACCCGACTAGCGGGGGCCCCCACAGATACGCAGTATTTT. Amino acid sequence: CASSTRLAGAPTDTQYF. Full variable domain (missing parts from reference TRBV7-8 and TRBJ2-3): GAGVSQSPRYKVAKRGQDVALRCDPISGHVSLFWYQQALGQGPEFLTYFQNEAQLDKSGLPSDRFFAERPEGSVSTLKIQRTQQEDSAVYLCASSTRLAGAPTDTQYFGPGTRLTVL.

V usage is TRBV7-9 and J usage is TRBJ1-2, with a possible D match to TRBD1 (5 bases). The CDR3 consists of 14 residues. V lost 3 bases and J 4 bases, leaving 12 bases between the germline ends. Germline V gene sequence: CDR1 SEHNR, CDR2 FQNEAQ (reference sequence). The CDR3 DNA follows: TGTGCCAGCAGCTTCGGGGGAATTCTCTATGGCTACACCTTC. Encoded protein: CASSFGGILYGYTF.

V and J are TRBV27 and TRBJ2-7, with unresolved D. The CDR3 is 13 amino acids. Germline lookup yields CDR1 MNHEY and CDR2 SMNVEV (reference sequence). Trimming removed 7 bases from V and 6 bases from J, with 16 bases in between. The CDR3 DNA reads TGTGCCAGCACCCCCAGCGAGGCCTGCGAGCAGTACTTC. Its protein is CASTPSEACEQYF.

The chain employs TRBV19 and TRBJ1-1, with D perhaps TRBD1 (5 bases). The length of the CDR3 is 12 residues. The germline CDR1 and CDR2 sequences are LNHDA and SQIVND (reference sequence). Trimming cost V 5 bases and J 7 bases, with 11 bases left between them. CDR3 coding DNA: TGTGCCAGTAGTGGGGCGGGACGTGAAGCTTTCTTT. This encodes CASSGAGREAFF.

The chain couples TRBV5-4 to TRBJ2-1, with TRBD2 identical over 12 bases. V dropped 2 bases and J dropped 8; count of bases not matched to a gene: 14. This CDR3 region has 18 residues. Germline V lookup: CDR1 SGHNT, CDR2 YYREEE (reference sequence). The CDR3 nucleotides read TGTGCCAGCAGCTTTGCCACCATCCTAGCGGGAGGGGGCTATGAGCAGTTCTTC. Residues: CASSFATILAGGGYEQFF.

The chain couples TRBV6-2 or TRBV6-3 to TRBJ1-2, with 7 nucleotides matching TRBD1. Germline values: CDR1 MNHEY, CDR2 SVGEGT. This CDR3 is 15 amino acids long. The junction had 5 bases not matched to a gene; V was cut back by 2 bases and J by 2 bases. CDR3 sequence (DNA): TGTGCCAGCAGTTACATCCAGGGGGAGAACTATGGCTACACCTTC. It translates to CASSYIQGENYGYTF.

This clonotype has more than one count but fewer than ten. The chain uses TRBV5-1 and TRBJ2-1, with a tentative D call TRBD2 (5 bases). This CDR3 is 12 amino acids long. The germline CDR1 and CDR2 sequences are SGHRS and YFSETQ. Between the trimmed V and J ends, which lost 4 bases and 12 bases, there was a span of 14 bases. The DNA for the CDR3 is TGCGCCAGCAGCCTAGGAGGAGAAGGGCAGTTCTTC. It translates to CASSLGGEGQFF.

The CDR3 spells CASSLDLWEQEEPYEQYF. In nucleotides, the CDR3 is TGTGCCAGCAGTCTGGACCTATGGGAGCAGGAGGAACCCTACGAGCAGTACTTC. The chain uses TRBV6-2 or TRBV6-3 and TRBJ2-7, with D possibly matching TRBD2 (5 bases). Per the germline V gene, CDR1 is MNHEY and CDR2 is SVGEGT. The V gene lost 5 bases and the J gene lost 2 bases, with 25 bases spanning the gap. The CDR3 spans 18 residues.

The chain joins TRBV12-3 or TRBV12-4 to TRBJ2-2, with 9 positions matching TRBD2. The V segment lost 7 bases and the J segment 2 bases; nucleotides outside the gene matches: 8. The CDR3 is made up of 16 amino acids. The CDR3 sequence is CASTFYSGSNTGELFF. The CDR3 DNA reads as TGTGCCAGCACCTTCTATAGCGGGAGCAACACCGGGGAGCTGTTTTTT.

The V call is TRBV12-5, the J call TRBJ1-5; D possibly corresponds to TRBD1 (5 bases). CDR1 LGHNT and CDR2 FRNRAP come from the germline V gene. V gave up 0 bases and J gave up 3 bases, with 15 bases separating them. This CDR3 has 17 residues. CDR3 amino acids: CASGLVLGQGYNQPQHF. The CDR3, as DNA: TGTGCTAGTGGTTTGGTACTGGGCCAGGGTTACAATCAGCCCCAGCATTTT.

This clonotype was found a few times. The genes are TRBV19 and TRBJ2-7, with unresolved D. Germline values: CDR1 LNHDA, CDR2 SQIVND (reference sequence). V was trimmed by 3 bases and J by 4 bases, leaving 10 bases between them. The CDR3 length is 13 residues. The CDR3: CASSISVGYEQYF. The CDR3 region has the DNA TGTGCCAGTAGTATCTCCGTTGGGTACGAGCAGTACTTC.

J is TRBJ2-5 and V is TRBV7-3; tentatively, D is TRBD2 (6 bases). CDR1 and CDR2 (germline): SGHTA, FQGTGA. The V gene lost 2 bases and the J gene lost 5 bases, with 12 bases spanning the gap. The CDR3 has 14 amino acids. The CDR3 bases are TGTGCCAGCAGCTTAGCCGGCGGGGCGGAGACCCAGTACTTC. Protein sequence: CASSLAGGAETQYF.

This clonotype appeared a few times. The V call is TRBV6-2 or TRBV6-3, the J call TRBJ2-7; perhaps TRBD1 as D (6 bases). The germline V and J ends were trimmed by 4 bases and 3 bases, with 10 bases remaining between them. The CDR3 is made up of 13 amino acids. Germline CDR1 MNHEY, CDR2 SVGEGT. CDR3 sequence: CASSWNRVYEQYF. The CDR3, as DNA: TGTGCCAGCAGTTGGAACAGGGTCTACGAGCAGTACTTC.

The chain couples TRBV20-1 to TRBJ1-1, with D tentatively TRBD1 (5 bases). The V gene's germline CDR1 is DFQATT and CDR2 SNEGSKA (reference sequence). The CDR3 covers 12 residues. The V end lost 3 bases, the J end lost 6 bases, and 11 bases lay between the germline ends. The CDR3 DNA sequence: TGCAGTGCTAGGGAAAGACAGCCTGAAGCTTTCTTT. Protein product: CSARERQPEAFF.

The gene calls are TRBV10-3 and TRBJ2-7; D might be TRBD1 (5 bases). Germline values: CDR1 ENHRY, CDR2 SYGVKD. There are 16 residues in the CDR3. The V and J ends lost 8 bases and 0 bases respectively, with 20 bases between them. Here the CDR3 DNA reads TGTGCCATCGCCATAGGTGCTCAGGGTAGCTCCTACGAGCAGTACTTC. Its protein is CAIAIGAQGSSYEQYF.

This sequence joins TRBV7-4 and TRBJ2-1, with 12 bases that match TRBD2. In germline, CDR1 is SGHVT, CDR2 SQSDAQ. Losses at the gene ends were 4 bases for V and 8 bases for J; bases not matched to a gene: 6. The CDR3 runs 15 residues. CDR3 residues: CASSSTSGSVYEQFF. The DNA of the CDR3 is TGTGCCAGCAGCTCGACTAGCGGGAGTGTTTATGAGCAGTTCTTC.

The chain links TRBV7-6 to TRBJ2-2, with a tentative D call TRBD1 (6 bases). Germline values: CDR1 SGHVS, CDR2 FNYEAQ. Trimming removed 5 bases from V and 3 bases from J, with 16 bases in between. The CDR3 totals 16 residues. CDR3 DNA sequence: TGTGCCAGCAGCGGCGTCCAGGGGTCAGACACCGGGGAGCTGTTTTTT. Translating it yields CASSGVQGSDTGELFF.